A single sample gave rise to the 8 T cell receptor beta chains below, sequenced in a study of blood T cell repertoires in COVID-19. Libraries were prepared by immunoSEQ multiplex PCR; TCRdb keeps only in-frame clonotypes and omits some of them. Of more than 250,000 clones listed, more than 70% are singletons. Sequencing used PBMCs or T cells enriched from blood (not recorded which). Every receptor here comes from a woman in her thirties or forties with acute COVID-19.

The chain couples TRBV11-3 to TRBJ2-1; TRBD1 aligns across 8 bases. This CDR3 contains 17 residues. Germline V gene lookup returns CDR1 SGHNT and CDR2 YENEEA. The V segment lost 1 base and the J segment 3 bases; nucleotides outside the gene matches: 8. DNA of the CDR3: TGTGCCAGCAGCTTAGTCTCGTGGACAGGGAACTACAATGAGCAGTTCTTC. Translated: CASSLVSWTGNYNEQFF.

V is TRBV7-9 and J is TRBJ2-7; 7 positions agree with TRBD1. V lost 2 bases and J lost 2; bases outside the gene matches: 9. In germline, CDR1 is SEHNR, CDR2 FQNEAQ (reference sequence). The CDR3 length is 16 residues. This chain's CDR3 is CASSLPETGKAYEQYF. CDR3 DNA: TGTGCCAGCAGCTTACCAGAGACAGGGAAGGCCTACGAGCAGTACTTC. Based on the CDR3 plus reference TRBV7-9 and TRBJ2-7, the full variable domain is DTGVSQNPRHKITKRGQNVTFRCDPISEHNRLYWYRQTLGQGPEFLTYFQNEAQLEKSRLLSDRFSAERPKGSFSTLEIQRTEQGDSAMYLCASSLPETGKAYEQYFGPGTRLTVT.

CDR3 in amino acids: CASSLGQGPRAFF. The CDR3 DNA sequence: TGTGCCAGCAGTTTAGGACAGGGACCGAGGGCTTTCTTT. The V gene is TRBV28, the J gene TRBJ1-1; 8 bases fit TRBD1. The V gene's germline CDR1 is MDHEN and CDR2 SYDVKM. This CDR3 has 13 residues. J gave up 11 bases and V 2 bases, and 7 bases lay outside the gene matches.

CDR3 residues: CATSDQFLDTQYF. In nucleotides, the CDR3 is TGTGCCACCAGTGACCAATTTTTAGATACGCAGTATTTT. The gene calls are TRBV24-1 and TRBJ2-3; unclear D gene. The CDR3 runs to 13 residues. Per the germline V gene, CDR1 is KGHDR and CDR2 is SFDVKD. V dropped 4 bases and J dropped 5 bases, with 9 bases sitting between them.

The chain combines TRBV19 with TRBJ2-7; weak D call: TRBD1 (6 bases). The length of the CDR3 is 15 residues. Per the germline V gene, CDR1 is LNHDA and CDR2 is SQIVND (reference sequence). Deletions cut 4 bases from V and 4 bases from J, with 17 bases between. The CDR3 spells CASSKFPAGEYEQYF. Written as DNA, the CDR3 is TGTGCCAGTAGTAAGTTCCCGGCAGGGGAGTACGAGCAGTACTTC.

The genes are TRBV5-1 and TRBJ1-3; D remains ambiguous. Looked up from germline, CDR1 is SGHRS and CDR2 is YFSETQ. Trimming pared 4 bases from V and 0 bases from J, leaving 11 bases between. The CDR3 has 15 residues. The CDR3 region has the DNA TGCGCCAGCAGCCCGGACTGGGCCTCTGGAAACACCATATATTTT. The encoded protein is CASSPDWASGNTIYF.

The rearrangement uses TRBV2 and TRBJ1-5; D remains unclear. Germline V gives CDR1 SNHLY, CDR2 FYNNEI. The CDR3 is made up of 14 amino acids. Trimming shortened V by 3 bases and J by 4 bases, and 10 bases separated the two germline ends. CDR3 sequence reads: CASSDLGANQPQHF. CDR3 nucleotide sequence: TGTGCCAGCAGTGATTTGGGCGCTAATCAGCCCCAGCATTTT.

This chain links TRBV4-1 with TRBJ2-2, with a weak D call TRBD2 (7 bases). The V end was cut by 1 base, the J end by 8 bases, with 32 bases between. Germline V lookup: CDR1 MGHRA, CDR2 YSYEKL. The CDR3 runs to 21 residues. The CDR3 loop reads CASSQVSAGDGGRPAPGELFF. As DNA, the CDR3 is TGCGCCAGCAGCCAAGTCTCAGCCGGAGACGGGGGGCGACCCGCACCAGGGGAGCTGTTTTTT.